This T cell receptor beta chain emerged from a study of Ad26.COV2.S vaccination and SARS-CoV-2 variants. Study-wide context: Within the COV1001 Ad26.COV2.S trial arm, the donor was enrolled.

The germline V gene has CDR1 MDHEN and CDR2 SYDVKM. The J segment lost 10 bases and the V segment lost 5 bases, leaving 4 bases of the junction unmatched. CDR3 length: 11 amino acids. The treatment: roughly 18 received Ad26.COV2.S at low or high dose, single or two shots; roughly five received placebo; per-sample allocation not given. The study sampled participants on day 63 after the first vaccine or placebo injection. The method was immunoSEQ multiplex PCR; TCRdb's version includes in-frame clones alone and lacks a portion of them. The table shows 320,000 or so clones, with 90% occurring only once.

This receptor was taken from a person aged 18-60 years who received the Ad26.COV2.S COVID-19 vaccine or a placebo. The V and J genes are TRBV28 and TRBJ2-5, with 7 bases that match TRBD1. Sequences were derived from peripheral blood, sampled in a trial of Ad26.COV2.S vaccine versus placebo. The CDR3 DNA reads TGTGCCAGCAGTAACCAGGGGGACCAGTACTTC. Translating gives CASSNQGDQYF.